A selection of T cell receptor beta chains follows, all from one sample in a study of blood T cell repertoires in COVID-19. This table comes from immunoSEQ multiplex PCR, and its TCRdb copy is limited to in-frame clones, with some not included. The repertoire has 110,000 or so clones, around 89% of them found once; the top ten carry over 15%. The source material was peripheral blood. The receptor source for this set is a human donor with acute or convalescent COVID-19. The donor label of this sample is uncertain. CDR3s leave out the opening cysteine and the closing phenylalanine or tryptophan.

J: TRBJ1-2; V: TRBV30; CDR3: AWSPRGVSGYT
J: TRBJ1-2; V: TRBV2; CDR3: ASSAAGLPAGYT
J: TRBJ2-7; V: TRBV6-6; CDR3: ASSYMGLAYEQY
J: TRBJ1-2; V: TRBV28; CDR3: ASSHEQGHYGYT
J: TRBJ1-2; V: TRBV5-8; CDR3: ASSLATSNYGYT
J: TRBJ2-7; V: TRBV30; CDR3: AWRRQGAYEQY
J: TRBJ1-5; V: TRBV4-3; CDR3: ASSQDIRGNQPQH
J: TRBJ1-1; V: TRBV7-3; CDR3: ASSLMGGTGTEAF
J: TRBJ2-5; V: TRBV12-3/TRBV12-4; CDR3: ASSGQEREAQY
J: TRBJ2-5; V: TRBV6-5; CDR3: ASRSLGETQY
J: TRBJ1-1; V: TRBV5-4; CDR3: ASSLALAGHLAF
J: TRBJ2-5; V: TRBV7-9; CDR3: AASGSPGTQY
J: TRBJ1-6; V: TRBV10-3; CDR3: AISESRTGDYNSPLH
J: TRBJ2-5; V: TRBV6-5; CDR3: ASRRTGYGETQY
J: TRBJ1-1; V: TRBV27; CDR3: ASSLLTGGRKEAF
J: TRBJ1-2; V: TRBV28; CDR3: ASSPTEAAYSGYT
J: TRBJ1-1; V: TRBV28; CDR3: ASSLESEPEAF
J: TRBJ2-1; V: TRBV6-5; CDR3: ASRATGISYNEQF
J: TRBJ1-2; V: TRBV19; CDR3: ASSIAGNYGYT
J: TRBJ2-5; V: TRBV5-1; CDR3: ASSYRAGGETQY
J: TRBJ1-3; V: TRBV7-6; CDR3: ASSFGTTSGNTIY
J: TRBJ2-7; V: TRBV6-6; CDR3: ASSYSGTNGAYEQY
J: TRBJ1-2; V: TRBV27; CDR3: ASSLFSGSYGYT
J: TRBJ1-4; V: TRBV7-2; CDR3: ASSRDRREEKLF
J: TRBJ1-2; V: TRBV12-5; CDR3: ASGYDSSYGYT
J: TRBJ2-5; V: TRBV19; CDR3: ASSMGQGIYQETQY
J: TRBJ1-2; V: TRBV7-2; CDR3: ASSLVDSNYGYT
J: TRBJ1-5; V: TRBV19; CDR3: ASGIVGGNQPQH
J: TRBJ2-1; V: TRBV18; CDR3: ASSPSQGQHNEQF
J: TRBJ1-6; V: TRBV6-1; CDR3: ASSEIGDRGRDSPLH
J: TRBJ2-3; V: TRBV10-3; CDR3: AISEDRDGTDTQY
J: TRBJ2-7; V: TRBV27; CDR3: ASSSAGRAYEQY
J: TRBJ2-2; V: TRBV19; CDR3: ASSIWRGLNTGELF
J: TRBJ2-1; V: TRBV28; CDR3: ASRRQEQF
J: TRBJ1-2; V: TRBV27; CDR3: ASSPHGDYGYT
J: TRBJ1-1; V: TRBV30; CDR3: AWSQGGTEAF
J: TRBJ1-2; V: TRBV28; CDR3: ASSNQGHNYGYT
J: TRBJ2-7; V: TRBV2; CDR3: ASSGFSYEQY
J: TRBJ2-7; V: TRBV7-2; CDR3: ASSLGPGTDYEQY
J: TRBJ1-5; V: TRBV7-2; CDR3: ASSLVQGLGQPQH
J: TRBJ1-2; V: TRBV19; CDR3: ASSPVPGQGLYGYT
J: TRBJ2-1; V: TRBV2; CDR3: ASSKSRASYNEQF